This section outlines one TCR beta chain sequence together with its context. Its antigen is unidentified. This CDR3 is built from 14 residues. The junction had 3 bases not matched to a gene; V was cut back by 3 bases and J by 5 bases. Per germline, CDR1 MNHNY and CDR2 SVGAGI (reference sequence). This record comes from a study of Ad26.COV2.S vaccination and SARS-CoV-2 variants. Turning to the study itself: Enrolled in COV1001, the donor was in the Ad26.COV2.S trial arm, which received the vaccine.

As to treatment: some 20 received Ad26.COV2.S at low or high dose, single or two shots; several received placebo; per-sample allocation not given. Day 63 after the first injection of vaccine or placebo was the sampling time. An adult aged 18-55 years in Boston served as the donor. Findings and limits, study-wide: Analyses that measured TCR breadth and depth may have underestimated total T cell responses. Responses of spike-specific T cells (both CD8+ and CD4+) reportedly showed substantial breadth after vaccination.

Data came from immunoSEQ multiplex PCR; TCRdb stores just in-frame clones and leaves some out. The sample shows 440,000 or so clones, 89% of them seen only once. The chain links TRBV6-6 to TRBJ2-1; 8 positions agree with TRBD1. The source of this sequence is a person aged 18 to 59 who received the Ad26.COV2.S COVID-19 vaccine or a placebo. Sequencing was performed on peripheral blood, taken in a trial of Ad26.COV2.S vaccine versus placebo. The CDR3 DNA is TGTGCCAGCAGTTATCGGACAGGGAACAATGAGCAGTTCTTC. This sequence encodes CASSYRTGNNEQFF.